The next 21 T cell receptor beta chains were all read from a single sample in a study of cytomegalovirus exposure and HLA in healthy donors (dated by TCRdb to 2016 to 2017). The library relied on the immunoSEQ multiplex PCR assay. A mixture of 60 forward primers for TCR Vbeta segments and 13 reverse primers for TCR Jbeta segments was used in the multiplex PCR. TCRdb retrieved this table from immuneACCESS and kept in-frame rearrangements only. Not all clones are present; in checked studies, unresolved V genes account for under half, and no reason is known for the remainder. In all, the sample holds roughly 140,000 clones, and over 70% of those were seen once. Roughly 2.8% of the sample lies in the top ten. What was sequenced was PBMCs. The origin of the receptors is a male donor in good health and CMV-seronegative.

The chain carries TRBV6-4 and TRBJ2-1; D perhaps matches TRBD2 (5 bases). The CDR3 is 13 amino acids. Germline V lookup: CDR1 MRHNA, CDR2 SNTAGT. Trimming removed 3 bases from V and 7 bases from J, with 10 bases in between. The CDR3 nucleotides are TGTGCCAGCAGTGAGGAGGCACGAAATGAGCAGTTCTTC. This codes for CASSEEARNEQFF.

V gene TRBV19 combines with J gene TRBJ2-7; TRBD2 aligns across 7 bases. This CDR3 spans 11 amino acids. Germline assignment: CDR1 LNHDA and CDR2 SQIVND (reference sequence). V lost 8 bases and J lost 6; bases outside the gene matches: 4. CDR3 bases: TGTGCCAGTGGGGAGGGGAGCGAGCAGTACTTC. Encoded protein: CASGEGSEQYF.

The chain links TRBV30 to TRBJ2-7, with 7 bases matching TRBD2. This CDR3 has 12 residues. The germline V gene has CDR1 GTSNPN and CDR2 SVGIG (reference sequence). The V gene end was trimmed by 3 bases and the J gene end by 5 bases; junction bases not matched to a gene: 4. CDR3: CAWRLRGDEQYF. In nucleotides, the CDR3 is TGTGCCTGGAGACTACGGGGGGACGAGCAGTACTTC.

The J gene is TRBJ2-7, the V gene TRBV5-4, with D perhaps TRBD1 (6 bases). Germline loops: CDR1 SGHNT, CDR2 YYREEE (reference sequence). CDR3 size: 12 residues. V was shortened by 3 bases and J by 7 bases, with 11 bases between the two germline ends. CDR3 region: CASSSGAREQYF. The CDR3, as DNA: TGTGCCAGCAGCTCAGGGGCGCGGGAGCAGTACTTC. Using reference TRBV5-4 and TRBJ2-7 for the parts outside the CDR3, the full variable domain is ETGVTQSPTHLIKTRGQQVTLRCSSQSGHNTVSWYQQALGQGPQFIFQYYREEENGRGNFPPRFSGLQFPNYSSELNVNALELDDSALYLCASSSGAREQYFGPGTRLTVT.

The chain is built from TRBV5-1 and TRBJ2-7, with D possibly being TRBD1 (6 bases). CDR3 length equals 16 residues. V was clipped by 3 bases and J by 0 bases, with 16 bases between them. The V gene's germline CDR1 is SGHRS and CDR2 YFSETQ. The chain's CDR3 is CASSSTGTPGSYEQYF. In DNA form, the CDR3 reads TGCGCCAGCAGCTCAACTGGGACACCAGGCTCCTACGAGCAGTACTTC. The full variable domain, its missing parts supplied by reference TRBV5-1 and TRBJ2-7, is KAGVTQTPRYLIKTRGQQVTLSCSPISGHRSVSWYQQTPGQGLQFLFEYFSETQRNKGNFPGRFSGRQFSNSRSEMNVSTLELGDSALYLCASSSTGTPGSYEQYFGPGTRLTVT.

The chain is built from TRBV5-4 and TRBJ2-5, with 10 bases identical to TRBD2. Germline V gives CDR1 SGHNT, CDR2 YYREEE (reference sequence). J lost 5 bases, V lost 7 bases, and 11 bases had no gene match. The CDR3 is 15 residues long. The CDR3 spells CASALAGGFRETQYF. The CDR3 region has the DNA TGTGCCAGCGCGTTAGCGGGGGGCTTCCGGGAGACCCAGTACTTC.

In the case of this clone: The same CDR3 arises from other DNA sequences in this sample as well. The chain links TRBV7-7 to TRBJ1-3; D gene unclear. Trimming took off 5 bases at V and 2 bases at J, with 13 bases between the two ends. The CDR3 has 15 amino acids. In germline, CDR1 is SSHAT, CDR2 FNYEAQ (reference sequence). CDR3 region: CASSVGRGAGNTIYF. DNA of the CDR3: TGTGCCAGCAGCGTAGGTCGCGGGGCTGGAAACACCATATATTTT. Full variable domain (remainder filled in from reference TRBV7-7 and TRBJ1-3): GAGVSQSPRYKVTKRGQDVTLRCDPISSHATLYWYQQALGQGPEFLTYFNYEAQPDKSGLPSDRFSAERPEGSISTLTIQRTEQRDSAMYRCASSVGRGAGNTIYFGEGSWLTVV.

Points on this clone: At one boundary the junction diverges from the germline segment, which might be a read error. The chain links TRBV11-3 to TRBJ2-1; 8 nucleotides align to TRBD2. Germline-derived CDR1 and CDR2 are SGHNT and YENEEA. This CDR3 region has 15 residues. This CDR3 is CASSVESGSINEQFF. The CDR3 DNA reads as TGTGCCAGCAGCGTAGAGAGCGGGAGTATAAATGAGCAGTTCTTC.

The rearrangement links TRBV5-4 to TRBJ2-7; 12 bases align to TRBD1. The germline CDR1 and CDR2 sequences are SGHNT and YYREEE (reference sequence). The CDR3 extends over 16 amino acids. Losses at the gene ends were 7 bases for V and 7 bases for J; bases not matched to a gene: 15. The CDR3 here is CASRAGTGGATGEQYF. For the CDR3, the DNA is TGTGCCAGCCGTGCCGGGACAGGGGGCGCGACAGGAGAGCAGTACTTC. Based on the CDR3 plus reference TRBV5-4 and TRBJ2-7, the full variable domain is ETGVTQSPTHLIKTRGQQVTLRCSSQSGHNTVSWYQQALGQGPQFIFQYYREEENGRGNFPPRFSGLQFPNYSSELNVNALELDDSALYLCASRAGTGGATGEQYFGPGTRLTVT.

This chain connects TRBV7-8 to TRBJ1-2; D possibly corresponds to TRBD1 (6 bases). Germline CDR1 SGHVS, CDR2 FQNEAQ. The CDR3 contains 18 residues. With 1 base removed from V and 5 bases from J, the gap between germline ends came to 23 bases. CDR3 DNA: TGTGCCAGCAGCTTAGTATCGACAGGTGCTCCAATATTATATGGCTACACCTTC. Encoded protein: CASSLVSTGAPILYGYTF.

This chain joins TRBV5-1 and TRBJ2-7, with a tentative D call TRBD2 (5 bases). The V gene's germline CDR1 is SGHRS and CDR2 YFSETQ. V shed 2 bases and J shed 2 bases, with 11 bases lying between them. The CDR3 consists of 14 residues. In DNA form, the CDR3 reads TGCGCCAGCAGCTTCACTAGATCCCCCTACGAGCAGTACTTC. This translates into CASSFTRSPYEQYF.

This clone was recorded only once. The genes are TRBV2 and TRBJ2-2, with D unresolved. With 0 bases removed from V and 0 bases from J, the gap between germline ends came to 5 bases. The germline V gene has CDR1 SNHLY and CDR2 FYNNEI. This CDR3 has 15 residues. The CDR3 nucleotides are TGTGCCAGCAGTGAAGCGCTATCGAACACCGGGGAGCTGTTTTTT. This translates into CASSEALSNTGELFF.

This clone was observed a handful of times. CDR3 protein: CASSIRQGPQPQHF. The CDR3 bases are TGTGCCAGCAGCATAAGACAGGGCCCTCAGCCCCAGCATTTT. This chain uses TRBV5-6 with TRBJ1-5; 7 bases align to TRBD1. The CDR3 extends over 14 amino acids. Germline V CDR1 and CDR2: SGHDT, YYEEEE. The V segment lost 4 bases and the J segment 6 bases; nucleotides outside the gene matches: 7.

V usage is TRBV6-6 and J usage is TRBJ2-2, with unresolved D. The CDR3 length is 15 residues. From germline, CDR1 is MNHNY and CDR2 SVGAGI (reference sequence). V lost 8 bases to trimming and J lost 1 base, with 14 bases between them. The CDR3 sequence is CASDEAIGNTGELFF. The CDR3 DNA reads as TGTGCCAGCGACGAGGCCATTGGGAACACCGGGGAGCTGTTTTTT.

The V and J genes are TRBV1 and TRBJ2-2; the table's D call, TRBD1, was not checked against the DNA. TRBV1 is a pseudogene. CDR3 length: 15 amino acids. In DNA form, the CDR3 reads TGCGCCAGCAGCCACCGGACAGTCAACACCGGGGAGCTGTTTTTT. Its protein is CASSHRTVNTGELFF.

Here the CDR3 DNA reads TGTGCCAGCAGCTTGGTCGGGGAGGCAGATACGCAGTATTTT. It translates to CASSLVGEADTQYF. The chain recombines TRBV5-4 with TRBJ2-3; D may be TRBD2 (6 bases). V dropped 0 bases and J dropped 4 bases, with 9 bases sitting between them. The CDR3 contains 14 residues. The germline gives CDR1 SGHNT, CDR2 YYREEE (reference sequence).

This chain connects TRBV4-3 to TRBJ2-5; 8 nucleotides align to TRBD1. The DNA matches TRBJ2-7 better at its end, which makes the J call doubtful. Germline loops: CDR1 LGHNA, CDR2 YSLEER. CDR3 length equals 15 residues. CDR3 DNA sequence: TGCGCCAGCAGCCAAGGAAGACAGGGGAACTACGAGCAGTACTTC. Translated, it gives CASSQGRQGNYEQYF.

The count of this clone is one. The gene calls are TRBV6-1 and TRBJ1-1, with 9 nucleotides matching TRBD1. V lost 4 bases and J lost 4; bases outside the gene matches: 4. Per germline, CDR1 MNHNS and CDR2 SASEGT. The CDR3 runs 14 residues. This CDR3 reads CASSGDREGTEAFF. In nucleotides, the CDR3 is TGTGCCAGCAGTGGGGACAGGGAAGGCACTGAAGCTTTCTTT.

V usage is TRBV27 and J usage is TRBJ2-7; TRBD1 agrees at 7 bases. Germline values: CDR1 MNHEY, CDR2 SMNVEV (reference sequence). The CDR3 extends over 13 amino acids. The J segment lost 4 bases and the V segment lost 6 bases, leaving 6 bases of the junction unmatched. The CDR3 DNA reads as TGTGCCAGCAGATCAGGGGGAGCGTACGAGCAGTACTTC. It encodes CASRSGGAYEQYF.

This clone was recorded only once. The rearrangement uses TRBV9 and TRBJ2-5, with D unresolved. The germline gives CDR1 SGDLS, CDR2 YYNGEE. Trimming shortened V by 1 base and J by 5 bases, and 9 bases separated the two germline ends. The length of the CDR3 is 13 residues. In nucleotides, the CDR3 is TGTGCCAGCAGCGTAAACTCCCGGGAGACCCAGTACTTC. Its protein is CASSVNSRETQYF.

The CDR3 sequence is CASSQVAGSLYNEQFF. CDR3 sequence (DNA): TGTGCCAGTAGTCAAGTAGCGGGAAGTCTTTACAATGAGCAGTTCTTC. The chain is built from TRBV19 and TRBJ2-1; 8 positions match TRBD2. The germline V gene has CDR1 LNHDA and CDR2 SQIVND (reference sequence). J lost 4 bases, V lost 5 bases, and 10 bases had no gene match. The CDR3 spans 16 residues. The whole variable domain, filled in from reference TRBV19 and TRBJ2-1, reads DGGITQSPKYLFRKEGQNVTLSCEQNLNHDAMYWYRQDPGQGLRLIYYSQIVNDFQKGDIAEGYSVSREKKESFPLTVTSAQKNPTAFYLCASSQVAGSLYNEQFFGPGTRLTVL.